The 23 T cell receptor beta chains below come from one sample, sequenced in a study of CD8 T cells in ankylosing spondylitis. TCRdb independently ran MiXCR on the 5' RACE reads; one entry per CDR3 protein. The data hold 190,000 or so distinct CDR3 sequences, with 13% observed a single time. Sequenced input: blood, either unsorted or a sorted T cell fraction (not recorded which). These receptors came from a male donor with ankylosing spondylitis or in good health (not recorded which).

This sequence joins TRBV7-8 and TRBJ2-7; D unclear. V lost 3 bases to trimming and J lost 3 bases, with 9 bases between them. The CDR3 loop spans 13 amino acids. In germline, CDR1 is SGHVS, CDR2 FQNEAQ. CDR3 in amino acids: CASSLRQVYEQYF. CDR3 DNA: TGTGCCAGCAGCTTGCGACAAGTCTACGAGCAGTACTTC.

This sequence joins TRBV12-3 or TRBV12-4 and TRBJ1-4; maybe TRBD1 (6 bases). The germline V and J ends were trimmed by 7 bases and 7 bases, with 16 bases remaining between them. This CDR3 contains 14 residues. CDR3: CASTLSGAGEKLFF. In DNA form, the CDR3 reads TGTGCCAGCACCCTCTCAGGGGCAGGTGAAAAACTGTTTTTT.

This clonotype was counted ten times or more. V and J are TRBV29-1 and TRBJ2-7, with D perhaps TRBD2 (5 bases). The CDR3 spans 14 residues. V was trimmed by 0 bases and J by 2 bases, leaving 11 bases between them. Germline V gene lookup returns CDR1 SQVTM and CDR2 ANQGSEA. This CDR3 reads CSVEETGNTYEQYF. The CDR3 DNA follows: TGCAGCGTTGAAGAAACGGGGAATACCTACGAGCAGTACTTC.

This clonotype was counted once. The chain carries TRBV6-1 and TRBJ1-1; no clear D. The germline V gene has CDR1 MNHNS and CDR2 SASEGT. The length of the CDR3 is 11 residues. V lost 9 bases to trimming and J lost 11 bases, with 16 bases between them. CDR3 DNA: TGTGCCAGTGAAGCGGCCCTAGGGGCTTTCTTT. It yields the protein CASEAALGAFF.

V usage is TRBV5-1 and J usage is TRBJ2-7; no definite D call. The CDR3 totals 13 residues. Trimming removed 3 bases at V and 2 bases at J, with 9 bases between. Germline-derived CDR1 and CDR2 are SGHRS and YFSETQ. CDR3 DNA sequence: TGCGCCAGCAGCTCAGGATTTACCTACGAGCAGTACTTC. This encodes CASSSGFTYEQYF.

This clonotype appeared a few times. The V gene is TRBV4-1, the J gene TRBJ2-2, with D uncertain. The CDR3 spans 16 residues. Trimming left V 4 bases short and J 0 bases short, with 12 bases between. The V gene's germline CDR1 is MGHRA and CDR2 YSYEKL. The CDR3 DNA is TGCGCCAGCAGCCCTCGGTTCACCGCGAACACCGGGGAGCTGTTTTTT. Its protein is CASSPRFTANTGELFF.

J is TRBJ1-1 and V is TRBV2; D gene uncertain. There are 13 residues in the CDR3. Trimming cost V 0 bases and J 8 bases, with 10 bases left between them. Germline lookup yields CDR1 SNHLY and CDR2 FYNNEI. The CDR3 loop reads CASSEAITAEAFF. CDR3 nucleotides: TGTGCCAGCAGTGAAGCAATTACGGCCGAAGCTTTCTTT.

V gene TRBV5-1 combines with J gene TRBJ2-6; 9 bases are a match to TRBD2. The CDR3 is 17 amino acids. Germline assignment: CDR1 SGHRS and CDR2 YFSETQ. V lost 2 bases to trimming and J lost 4 bases; unmatched junction nucleotides: 7. CDR3 amino acids: CASSLAGGPLGANVLTF. CDR3 coding DNA: TGCGCCAGCAGCTTAGCGGGGGGTCCCTTAGGGGCCAACGTCCTGACTTTC.

In its sample, this clonotype was seen many times. CDR3 amino acids: CASSQGGSAFSNTEAFF. CDR3 coding DNA: TGCGCCAGCAGCCAAGGGGGGTCGGCTTTTTCGAACACTGAAGCTTTCTTT. This chain uses TRBV4-1 with TRBJ1-1; a possible D gene is TRBD1 (5 bases). Trimming removed 1 base from V and 1 base from J, with 16 bases in between. The CDR3 sequence is 17 residues long. Germline CDR1 is MGHRA and CDR2 is YSYEKL.

This clonotype appeared many times. The rearrangement links TRBV29-1 to TRBJ2-7; no clear D. The CDR3 runs to 12 residues. V lost 1 base and J 2 bases, leaving 6 bases between the germline ends. Looked up from germline, CDR1 is SQVTM and CDR2 is ANQGSEA. The CDR3 sequence: CSVEVQAYEQYF. CDR3 DNA: TGCAGCGTTGAAGTTCAGGCCTACGAGCAGTACTTC.

In its sample, this clonotype was seen many times. The V call is TRBV20-1, the J call TRBJ2-7; the match to TRBD1 covers 9 bases. This CDR3 spans 16 amino acids. CDR1 and CDR2 from the germline V gene are DFQATT and SNEGSKA (reference sequence). V gave up 3 bases and J gave up 3 bases; unmatched junction bases: 12. CDR3 sequence: CSASTTRTGAFYEQYF. Here the CDR3 DNA reads TGCAGTGCTAGCACGACCCGGACAGGGGCTTTCTACGAGCAGTACTTC.

This sequence joins TRBV4-1 and TRBJ2-1; no clear D. The CDR3 length is 13 residues. Deletions cut 4 bases from V and 2 bases from J, with 6 bases between. Per germline, CDR1 MGHRA and CDR2 YSYEKL. In DNA form, the CDR3 reads TGCGCCAGCAGCCGGACCGCCTACAATGAGCAGTTCTTC. Its protein is CASSRTAYNEQFF.

This clonotype was picked up many times. The J gene is TRBJ2-7, the V gene TRBV5-1, with a tentative D call TRBD1 (6 bases). V was cut by 6 bases and J by 1 base, with 17 bases left in between. The V gene's germline CDR1 is SGHRS and CDR2 YFSETQ. This CDR3 has 15 amino acids. CDR3 residues: CASTPFPTGSYEQYF. DNA of the CDR3: TGCGCCAGCACCCCTTTTCCGACAGGTTCCTACGAGCAGTACTTC.

This chain joins TRBV2 and TRBJ2-7; no reliable D call. There are 13 residues in the CDR3. Germline values: CDR1 SNHLY, CDR2 FYNNEI. V gave up 3 bases and J gave up 0 bases, with 6 bases separating them. The CDR3 spells CASSDRSSYEQYF. CDR3 DNA sequence: TGTGCCAGCAGTGACAGGAGCTCCTACGAGCAGTACTTC. Drawing the rest from reference TRBV2 and TRBJ2-7, the complete variable domain is EPEVTQTPSHQVTQMGQEVILRCVPISNHLYFYWYRQILGQKVEFLVSFYNNEISEKSEIFDDQFSVERPDGSNFTLKIRSTKLEDSAMYFCASSDRSSYEQYFGPGTRLTVT.

This clonotype came up a few times. The V and J genes are TRBV6-1 and TRBJ2-1, with TRBD2 as a possible D gene (6 bases). The CDR3 has 16 amino acids. Trimming stripped 6 bases from V and 3 bases from J, with 18 bases between. Germline CDR1 MNHNS, CDR2 SASEGT. The chain's CDR3 is CASSQRGTDFYNEQFF. CDR3 DNA: TGTGCCAGCAGCCAACGTGGGACTGACTTCTACAATGAGCAGTTCTTC.

The V gene is TRBV4-1, the J gene TRBJ1-1, with a possible D match to TRBD1 (6 bases). The CDR3 has 15 amino acids. Germline CDR1 MGHRA, CDR2 YSYEKL. V was trimmed by 4 bases and J by 1 base, leaving 13 bases between them. The CDR3 protein is CASSLGKGGNTEAFF. CDR3 DNA sequence: TGCGCCAGCAGCCTCGGAAAAGGGGGGAACACTGAAGCTTTCTTT.

This clonotype was recorded a few times. The rearrangement links TRBV6-1 to TRBJ1-1; the D is unclear. Germline V gives CDR1 MNHNS, CDR2 SASEGT. This CDR3 spans 14 amino acids. Trimming pared 8 bases from V and 2 bases from J, leaving 15 bases between. The CDR3 loop reads CASVPVRSNTEAFF. The CDR3 nucleotides are TGTGCCAGCGTCCCTGTGAGGTCTAACACTGAAGCTTTCTTT.

This clonotype is a singleton in its sample. The chain has TRBV20-1 and TRBJ2-1, with 8 positions matching TRBD2. Germline assignment: CDR1 DFQATT and CDR2 SNEGSKA (reference sequence). Trimming took 6 bases from V and 3 from J; bases not matched to a gene: 10. The CDR3 runs 15 residues. The CDR3 bases are TGCAGTGCCCGTCGGGGGGGCGGCGACTACAATGAGCAGTTCTTC. Amino acids: CSARRGGGDYNEQFF.

The V gene is TRBV12-3 or TRBV12-4, the J gene TRBJ2-7; a possible D gene is TRBD1 (5 bases). The CDR3 extends over 16 amino acids. The V and J ends lost 2 bases and 0 bases respectively, with 14 bases between them. Here the CDR3 reads CASSLIVQGSSYEQYF. CDR3 DNA sequence: TGTGCCAGCAGTTTAATTGTCCAGGGTAGCTCCTACGAGCAGTACTTC.

This clonotype was detected many times. The V and J genes are TRBV12-3 or TRBV12-4 and TRBJ2-1, with 13 bases lining up with TRBD2. This CDR3 comprises 15 residues. V trimming: 6 bases; J trimming: 8 bases; junction bases outside the gene matches: 7. The CDR3 protein is CASSGLAGARDEQFF. For the CDR3, the DNA is TGTGCCAGCAGCGGACTAGCGGGAGCCCGCGATGAGCAGTTCTTC.

This clonotype was found a few times. V usage is TRBV7-9 and J usage is TRBJ1-1; D is undetermined. The V end was cut by 3 bases, the J end by 3 bases, with 8 bases between. The CDR3 sequence is 13 residues long. CDR1 and CDR2 from the germline V gene are SEHNR and FQNEAQ (reference sequence). This chain's CDR3 is CASSLVDDTEAFF. CDR3 DNA sequence: TGTGCCAGCAGCTTGGTGGATGACACTGAAGCTTTCTTT.

The V gene is TRBV12-3 or TRBV12-4, the J gene TRBJ1-2; D might be TRBD1 (6 bases). Between the trimmed V and J ends, which lost 8 bases and 8 bases, there was a span of 12 bases. The CDR3 is 11 residues long. The CDR3 nucleotides read TGTGCCAGCCGAGGGGGAGAGGGCTACACCTTC. Its protein product is CASRGGEGYTF.

The chain couples TRBV30 to TRBJ1-1, with 11 positions matching TRBD1. The CDR3 is 13 amino acids. Trimming at V came to 7 bases and at J to 4 bases, leaving 5 bases not matched to a gene. Germline V gene lookup returns CDR1 GTSNPN and CDR2 SVGIG (reference sequence). The CDR3 reads CALDRGRATEAFF. The CDR3 DNA is TGTGCCTTGGACAGGGGGCGGGCCACTGAAGCTTTCTTT.